The 20 T cell receptor beta chains listed next were all sequenced from one sample in a study of cytomegalovirus exposure and HLA in healthy donors. Both 60 Vbeta primers and 13 Jbeta primers went into the PCR. Profiled with immunoSEQ multiplex PCR; TCRdb holds only in-frame clones, not every one. This table lists around 78,000 clones. Sequences were obtained from PBMCs. Source of these receptors: a man aged 18 to 30 in good health and CMV-seropositive.

V usage is TRBV7-2 and J usage is TRBJ1-1, with D possibly TRBD1 on 5 matching bases. Trimming removed 1 base from V and 4 bases from J, with 13 bases in between. The germline V gene has CDR1 SGHTA and CDR2 FQGNSA. This CDR3 region has 15 residues. CDR3 in DNA: TGTGCCAGCAGCTTAGGGCCAGGGAATCCCACTGAAGCTTTCTTT. Protein sequence: CASSLGPGNPTEAFF.

The CDR3 is CASSVISGYQETQYF. CDR3 nucleotides: TGTGCCAGCAGCGTAATTAGCGGGTACCAAGAGACCCAGTACTTC. The chain employs TRBV5-4 and TRBJ2-5; 7 nucleotides agree with TRBD2. Germline V CDR1 and CDR2: SGHNT, YYREEE (reference sequence). The junction had 6 bases not matched to a gene; V was cut back by 4 bases and J by 0 bases. This CDR3 region has 15 residues.

The rearrangement links TRBV4-1 to TRBJ2-7; 7 bases are a match to TRBD1. Germline V gene data show CDR1 as MGHRA and CDR2 as YSYEKL. The CDR3 length is 15 residues. After removal of 5 bases from V and 2 bases from J, the junction contained 9 bases not matched to a gene. The CDR3 is CASSEGTAAAYEQYF. Here the CDR3 DNA reads TGCGCCAGCAGCGAAGGGACAGCAGCCGCCTACGAGCAGTACTTC.

The rearrangement uses TRBV30 and TRBJ1-1; maybe TRBD1 (5 bases). The CDR3 sequence is 12 residues long. Deletions cut 8 bases from V and 5 bases from J, with 15 bases between. The germline V gene encodes CDR1 GTSNPN and CDR2 SVGIG (reference sequence). The CDR3 here is CASQWGGTEAFF. CDR3 nucleotides: TGTGCCAGTCAATGGGGGGGGACTGAAGCTTTCTTT. The variable domain in full, completed from reference TRBV30 and TRBJ1-1, reads SQTIHQWPATLVQPVGSPLSLECTVEGTSNPNLYWYRQAAGRGLQLLFYSVGIGQISSEVPQNLSASRPQDRQFILSSKKLLLSDSGFYLCASQWGGTEAFFGQGTRLTVV.

The CDR3 sequence is CASIGGEAFF. The DNA for the CDR3 is TGTGCCAGTATAGGGGGTGAAGCTTTCTTT. The rearrangement links TRBV19 to TRBJ1-1, with TRBD1 as a possible D gene (6 bases). V was trimmed by 7 bases and J by 7 bases, leaving 7 bases between them. Germline values: CDR1 LNHDA, CDR2 SQIVND (reference sequence). The CDR3 contains 10 residues.

The chain has TRBV6-5 and TRBJ2-3; a possible D gene is TRBD1 (5 bases). Germline CDR1 and CDR2: MNHEY and SVGAGI. The CDR3 contains 15 residues. V gave up 2 bases and J gave up 2 bases, with 11 bases separating them. The CDR3 coding sequence is TGTGCCAGCAGTTACGGGGCAGACCACACAGATACGCAGTATTTT. Translation: CASSYGADHTDTQYF.

The chain combines TRBV28 with TRBJ2-7; 13 positions agree with TRBD2. Trimming took 6 bases from V and 3 from J; bases not matched to a gene: 5. CDR1 is MDHEN, CDR2 SYDVKM, per germline. The CDR3 totals 15 residues. The CDR3 bases are TGTGCCAGCAGACCTACTAGCGGGGGGGTCTACGAGCAGTACTTC. The encoded protein is CASRPTSGGVYEQYF.

V and J are TRBV5-6 and TRBJ2-3; possibly TRBD2 for D (5 bases). Germline loops: CDR1 SGHDT, CDR2 YYEEEE. V was trimmed by 5 bases and J by 4 bases, leaving 17 bases between them. CDR3 length: 15 amino acids. The CDR3 reads CASRNLGGGPDTQYF. DNA for the CDR3: TGTGCCAGCAGGAACCTAGGTGGAGGCCCAGATACGCAGTATTTT.

The J gene is TRBJ2-6, the V gene TRBV27, with TRBD1 as a possible D gene (6 bases). V was shortened by 6 bases and J by 0 bases, with 15 bases between the two germline ends. The CDR3 extends over 17 amino acids. The V gene's germline CDR1 is MNHEY and CDR2 SMNVEV (reference sequence). The CDR3 loop is CASSLGGSFSGANVLTF. Here the CDR3 DNA reads TGTGCCAGCAGCCTAGGGGGTTCCTTCTCTGGGGCCAACGTCCTGACTTTC.

The genes are TRBV11-2 and TRBJ2-3; D is perhaps TRBD2 (7 bases). Germline CDR1 reads SGHAT; CDR2 reads FQNNGV. Trimming removed 5 bases from V and 6 bases from J, with 21 bases in between. This CDR3 contains 16 residues. The CDR3 bases are TGTGCCAGCAGCCCGGGTCGGGGGGCGAGATCGGATACGCAGTATTTT. This translates into CASSPGRGARSDTQYF.

The chain uses TRBV15 and TRBJ1-1, with D uncertain. This CDR3 spans 15 amino acids. Germline-derived CDR1 and CDR2 are LNHNV and YYDKDF (reference sequence). The germline V and J ends were trimmed by 0 bases and 1 base, with 9 bases remaining between them. Here the CDR3 DNA reads TGTGCCACCAGCAGAGAGGGGAGCGGGAACACTGAAGCTTTCTTT. Translated, it gives CATSREGSGNTEAFF.

The chain employs TRBV7-3 and TRBJ2-3; no reliable D call. Germline CDR1 SGHTA, CDR2 FQGTGA. Trimming took 0 bases from V and 4 from J, leaving 11 bases between them. The CDR3 sequence is 15 residues long. DNA for the CDR3: TGTGCCAGCAGCTTAACTTCGGGTGGCCCAGATACGCAGTATTTT. Translation gives CASSLTSGGPDTQYF. The variable domain in full, completed from reference TRBV7-3 and TRBJ2-3, reads GAGVSQTPSNKVTEKGKYVELRCDPISGHTALYWYRQSLGQGPEFLIYFQGTGAADDSGLPNDRFFAVRPEGSVSTLKIQRTERGDSAVYLCASSLTSGGPDTQYFGPGTRLTVL.

The chain joins TRBV13 to TRBJ2-3; 8 bases map to TRBD2. Germline V gene sequence: CDR1 PRHDT, CDR2 FYEKMQ (reference sequence). J gave up 4 bases and V 5 bases, and 11 bases lay outside the gene matches. There are 16 residues in the CDR3. CDR3 nucleotide sequence: TGTGCCAGCAGCCCCCGGAGCGGGAGATATGCAGATACGCAGTATTTT. Its protein is CASSPRSGRYADTQYF.

V and J are TRBV5-1 and TRBJ2-1; a weak D match, TRBD2 (5 bases). CDR3 length equals 15 residues. The germline V gene encodes CDR1 SGHRS and CDR2 YFSETQ. Trimming stripped 3 bases from V and 4 bases from J, with 14 bases between. The CDR3 DNA follows: TGCGCCAGCAGCTCCCTGAGAGGGAAATACAATGAGCAGTTCTTC. Amino acids: CASSSLRGKYNEQFF. Combining the CDR3 with reference TRBV5-1 and TRBJ2-1 gives the whole variable domain KAGVTQTPRYLIKTRGQQVTLSCSPISGHRSVSWYQQTPGQGLQFLFEYFSETQRNKGNFPGRFSGRQFSNSRSEMNVSTLELGDSALYLCASSSLRGKYNEQFFGPGTRLTVL.

V usage is TRBV6-4 and J usage is TRBJ2-1; the D gene is possibly TRBD1 (6 bases). Germline loops: CDR1 MRHNA, CDR2 SNTAGT. CDR3 length: 15 residues. Trimming pared 5 bases from V and 4 bases from J, leaving 15 bases between. The CDR3 region has the DNA TGTGCCAGCAGTACCGGGACATTAGAATACAATGAGCAGTTCTTC. Translated: CASSTGTLEYNEQFF.

The V and J genes are TRBV6-1 and TRBJ2-3; the match to TRBD2 covers 9 bases. Germline V gives CDR1 MNHNS, CDR2 SASEGT. The CDR3 covers 16 residues. V trimming: 0 bases; J trimming: 4 bases; junction bases outside the gene matches: 5. The CDR3, as DNA: TGTGCCAGCAGTGAAGCTAGCGGGGGCGGTTCAGATACGCAGTATTTT. It translates to CASSEASGGGSDTQYF.

The chain uses TRBV27 and TRBJ2-6; tentative D call: TRBD2 (5 bases). Germline V gene data show CDR1 as MNHEY and CDR2 as SMNVEV (reference sequence). This CDR3 has 16 amino acids. V lost 6 bases to trimming and J lost 0 bases, with 12 bases between them. The CDR3 DNA follows: TGTGCCAGCAGCCGACCCGGGGACTCTGGGGCCAACGTCCTGACTTTC. Translated, it gives CASSRPGDSGANVLTF.

The chain is built from TRBV5-1 and TRBJ2-7; tentative D call: TRBD1 (6 bases). There are 14 residues in the CDR3. The germline V gene encodes CDR1 SGHRS and CDR2 YFSETQ. Trimming removed 2 bases at V and 6 bases at J, with 15 bases between. The CDR3 spells CASSLQGEISEQYF. Here the CDR3 DNA reads TGCGCCAGCAGCTTACAGGGAGAAATCTCCGAGCAGTACTTC.

The V gene is TRBV6-1, the J gene TRBJ1-2; 8 bases fit TRBD1. The CDR3 contains 15 residues. Germline V gene sequence: CDR1 MNHNS, CDR2 SASEGT. V gave up 5 bases and J gave up 4 bases; unmatched junction bases: 9. The chain's CDR3 is CASSSGTGQIYGYTF. The CDR3 bases are TGTGCCAGCAGTTCCGGGACAGGTCAGATCTATGGCTACACCTTC.

The chain uses TRBV9 and TRBJ1-1, with a tentative D call TRBD1 (5 bases). V lost 0 bases, J lost 6 bases, and 9 bases lay in between. CDR3 length: 13 residues. The V gene's germline CDR1 is SGDLS and CDR2 YYNGEE. CDR3 region: CASSVDGGSEAFF. The CDR3 coding sequence is TGTGCCAGCAGCGTAGACGGGGGATCTGAAGCTTTCTTT.